This T cell receptor (beta chain) was captured in a study of CD8+CD57+ T cells in acquired aplastic anemia. This clonotype showed up many times. Germline CDR1 and CDR2: SGHTA and FQGNSA. Trimming cost V 1 base and J 2 bases, with 23 bases left between them. This CDR3 is 19 amino acids long. For CDR3 and TCR beta VDJ profiling, genomic DNA was the template used. One entry per CDR3 protein, called by TCRdb with MiXCR from the reads. The sample lists some 190,000 distinct CDR3 sequences, approximately 52% occurring once. Sequencing used sorted CD4+, CD8+, or CD8+CD57+ T cells (not recorded which) from PBMCs. The chain couples TRBV7-2 to TRBJ2-5; the D gene is possibly TRBD1 (7 bases). This TCR was sampled from a human donor in good health, serving as a control. In DNA form, the CDR3 reads TGTGCCAGCAGCTTAGTGGGGGCCGGTGGCAGGGGGGTTCAAGAGACCCAGTACTTC. Its translation is CASSLVGAGGRGVQETQYF.